This T cell receptor (beta chain) was sequenced in a study of CD8+ T cells in alopecia areata. Study information: Tofacitinib ran 6 to 18 months, followed by 6 months off drug.

This CDR3 region has 15 residues. The V end lost 1 base, the J end lost 2 bases, and 11 bases lay between the germline ends. Germline assignment: CDR1 LNHNV and CDR2 YYDKDF (reference sequence). The sample holds one count of this clone. Antigen unknown. cDNA serving as the sequencing template came from extracted, reverse transcribed RNA. Profiling relied on immunoSEQ multiplex PCR, and the TCRdb table lists in-frame clones only, not all of them. The table lists more than 12,000 clones, under 65% of them singletons. Study-level results: Mouse data revealed clearer TCR sharing than patient data did, a gap possibly tied to HLA.

Punch biopsies of lesional scalp, plus peripheral blood, were taken from alopecia areata patients. Here the sequenced sample was skin, taken at week 0. This TCR derives from a human donor with alopecia areata. The V and J genes are TRBV15 and TRBJ1-2; D uncertain. CDR3 sequence reads: CATSRGRTDNYGYTF. The CDR3 nucleotides read TGTGCCACCAGCAGAGGTCGAACAGACAACTATGGCTACACCTTC.